This paragraph covers one T cell receptor (beta chain) sequence. This clonotype has ten or more counts. Its antigen specificity is not known. Qualities for individual bases were not recorded, and no much larger clone is one base off. The CDR1 and CDR2 encoded by the germline V gene are MDHEN and SYDVKM. The cysteine opens and the phenylalanine closes a CDR3 of 16 amino acids. Here the CDR3 DNA is all that survives: 48 bases in frame from base 1. Trimming takes 1 base from V and 0 bases from J, and the germline ends sit 12 bases apart. The entry originates in a study of regulatory T cells in long-lasting Graves disease (dated by TCRdb to about 2021). At the level of the whole study: Persistent Graves' disease was defined as persistently positive TSH receptor autoantibodies together with antithyroid drug treatment for over 5 years. Peripheral blood TCR sequencing and RNA sequencing compared persistent Graves' disease patients with newly diagnosed Graves' disease patients. On average, persistent Graves' disease patients in the clinical cohort had been on antithyroid drugs for approximately ten years. The study was conducted in China and was registered as a clinical trial. A total of about 35 samples underwent TCR sequencing, from 13 patients with persistent Graves' disease and approximately 20 patients with newly diagnosed Graves' disease.

Broader findings and caveats from the paper: Persistent Graves' disease patients showed lower TCR Shannon entropy and fewer highly expanded clones than newly diagnosed patients, suggesting clonal expansion. Persistent disease showed preferential use of TRBV28, TRBJ1-2 and TRBJ2-5, whereas newly diagnosed disease favored TRBV20-1 and TRBJ2-1. The study examined only peripheral blood because the primary lesion, thyroid tissue, could not be accessed. Sequencing and analysis were restricted to the TCR beta chain. The authors noted that the small sample size was a limitation that may lower accuracy. Patients with persistent disease shared more public clonotypes (over 2,500) than newly diagnosed patients did (around 980).

Receptor amplification or capture employed multiplex PCR. The sample was run on an Illumina HiSeq 4000. TCR beta libraries were built with iRepertoire HTBI primers and Arm-PCR amplification of CDR3 regions. Before sequencing, the PCR products went through gel purification. Concerning the study's data processing: Gene usage analysis of CDR3 amino acid clonotypes relied on the approximately 60 TRBV and about 15 TRBJ segments identified across samples. COPE and FqMerger were used to merge the filtered high-quality paired reads into contigs. BLAST was used to align contigs to IMGT TRBV, TRBD and TRBJ reference genes, with CDR3 defined following IMGT. Any clonotype with a frequency above 0.1% was counted as a highly expanded clone. Repertoire diversity was measured by Shannon entropy, and V-J evenness by the Gini coefficient. Public clonotypes were defined as clonotypes shared by more than one individual. TCRdb reanalyzed the raw reads on its own, using fastp at Q25 for trimming and MiXCR for clone calling, and kept in-frame beta chains. For every CDR3 protein sequence, its rows merge into one entry that carries the most common genes and DNA. TCRdb assigned the V and J calls; the authors' analysis was not used. The sample contains roughly 450,000 distinct CDR3 sequences, approximately 23% of them found a single time. Around 13% of the sample lies in the top ten.

Explained via the paper, the time point label denotes: persistent/refractory GD, antithyroid drugs over 5 years with positive TRAb. For both TCR sequencing and RNA sequencing, RNA was extracted from PBMCs in TRIzol. The diagnosis of Graves' disease was made according to American Thyroid Association guidelines. Recruitment of patients was carried out at an endocrinology department in Xi'an, China. Each patient gave 7 to 9.5 milliliters of peripheral blood, collected in an EDTA anticoagulant tube. Ficoll Paque Plus density gradient separation was used to isolate PBMCs, and no further T cell sorting was done. An Agilent 2100 Bioanalyzer and agarose gel were used to assess RNA quality, and a NanoDrop 2000 was used to measure RNA concentration.

The receptor chain draws on TRBV28 and TRBJ1-1, with TRBD1 as a weak D call on 5 bases. This TCR was sampled from a female donor with Graves disease. The sample in question was peripheral blood mononuclear cells (PBMCs), obtained when the disease was refractory, from a patient treated with antithyroid drugs. The DNA is as follows: TGTGCCAGCAGTTTATCCGGGTGGGGCATGAACACTGAAGCTTTCTTT. This translates into CASSLSGWGMNTEAFF.